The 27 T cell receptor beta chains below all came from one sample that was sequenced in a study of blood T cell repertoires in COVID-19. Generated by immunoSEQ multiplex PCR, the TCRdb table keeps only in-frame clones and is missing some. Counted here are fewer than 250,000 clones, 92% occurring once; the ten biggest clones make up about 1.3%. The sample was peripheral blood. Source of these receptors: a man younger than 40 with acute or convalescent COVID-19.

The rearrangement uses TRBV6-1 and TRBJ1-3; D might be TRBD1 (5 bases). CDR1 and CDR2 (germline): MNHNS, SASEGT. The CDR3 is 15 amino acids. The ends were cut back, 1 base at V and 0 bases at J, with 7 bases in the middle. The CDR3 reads CASSEGQPSGNTIYF. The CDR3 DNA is TGTGCCAGCAGTGAAGGACAGCCCTCTGGAAACACCATATATTTT.

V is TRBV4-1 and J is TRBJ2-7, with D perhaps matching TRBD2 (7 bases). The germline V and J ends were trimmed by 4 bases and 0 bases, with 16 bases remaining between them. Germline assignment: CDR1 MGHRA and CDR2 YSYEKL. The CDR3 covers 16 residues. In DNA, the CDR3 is TGCGCCAGCAGCCGGGGGGCTAGCGGTAGCTCCTACGAGCAGTACTTC. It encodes CASSRGASGSSYEQYF.

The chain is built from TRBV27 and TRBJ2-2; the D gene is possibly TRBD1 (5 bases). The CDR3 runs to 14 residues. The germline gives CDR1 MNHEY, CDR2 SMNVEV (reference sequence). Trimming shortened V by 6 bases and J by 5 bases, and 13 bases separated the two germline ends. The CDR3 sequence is CASSLIQGTGELFF. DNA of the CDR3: TGTGCCAGCAGCCTAATCCAGGGAACCGGGGAGCTGTTTTTT.

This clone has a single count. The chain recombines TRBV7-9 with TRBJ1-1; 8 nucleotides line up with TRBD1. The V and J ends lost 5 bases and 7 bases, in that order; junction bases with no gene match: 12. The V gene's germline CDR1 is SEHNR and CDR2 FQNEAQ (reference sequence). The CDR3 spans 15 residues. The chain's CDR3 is CASSLRSGTGGEAFF. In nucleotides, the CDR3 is TGTGCCAGCAGCCTGAGGTCTGGGACAGGAGGTGAAGCTTTCTTT.

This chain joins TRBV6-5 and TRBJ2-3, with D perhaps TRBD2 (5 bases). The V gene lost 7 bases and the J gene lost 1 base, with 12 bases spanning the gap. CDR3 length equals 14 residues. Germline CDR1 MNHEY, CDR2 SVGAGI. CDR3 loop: CASTLGGGTDTQYF. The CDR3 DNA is TGTGCCAGCACACTAGGAGGTGGCACAGATACGCAGTATTTT.

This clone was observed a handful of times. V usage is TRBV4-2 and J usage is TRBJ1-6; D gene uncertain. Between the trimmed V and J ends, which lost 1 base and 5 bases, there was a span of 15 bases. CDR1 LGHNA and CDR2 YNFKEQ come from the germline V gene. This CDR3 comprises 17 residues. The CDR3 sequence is CASSQASGAADNSPLHF. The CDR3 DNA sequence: TGTGCCAGCAGCCAAGCATCGGGTGCGGCCGATAATTCACCCCTCCACTTT.

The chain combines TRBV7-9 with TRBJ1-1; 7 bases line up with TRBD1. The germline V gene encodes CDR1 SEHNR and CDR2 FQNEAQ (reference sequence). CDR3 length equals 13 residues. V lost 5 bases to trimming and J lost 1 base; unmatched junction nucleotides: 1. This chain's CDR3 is CASSPGGNTEAFF. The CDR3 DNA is TGTGCCAGCAGCCCAGGGGGGAACACTGAAGCTTTCTTT. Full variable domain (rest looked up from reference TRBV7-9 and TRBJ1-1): DTGVSQNPRHKITKRGQNVTFRCDPISEHNRLYWYRQTLGQGPEFLTYFQNEAQLEKSRLLSDRFSAERPKGSFSTLEIQRTEQGDSAMYLCASSPGGNTEAFFGQGTRLTVV.

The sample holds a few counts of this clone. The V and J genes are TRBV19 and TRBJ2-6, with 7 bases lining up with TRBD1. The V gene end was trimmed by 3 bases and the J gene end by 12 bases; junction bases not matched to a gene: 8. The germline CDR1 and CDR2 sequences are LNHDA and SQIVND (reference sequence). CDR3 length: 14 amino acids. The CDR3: CASSIFRQGFVLTF. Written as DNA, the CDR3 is TGTGCCAGTAGTATCTTTAGACAGGGTTTCGTCCTGACTTTC.

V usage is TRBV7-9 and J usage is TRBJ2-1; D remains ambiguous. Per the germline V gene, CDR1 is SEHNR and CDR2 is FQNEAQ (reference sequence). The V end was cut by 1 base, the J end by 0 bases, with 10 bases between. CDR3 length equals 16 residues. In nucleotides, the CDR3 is TGTGCCAGCAGCTTAGAGAGGCGGAGCTCCTACAATGAGCAGTTCTTC. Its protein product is CASSLERRSSYNEQFF. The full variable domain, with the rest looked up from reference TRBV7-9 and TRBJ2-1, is DTGVSQNPRHKITKRGQNVTFRCDPISEHNRLYWYRQTLGQGPEFLTYFQNEAQLEKSRLLSDRFSAERPKGSFSTLEIQRTEQGDSAMYLCASSLERRSSYNEQFFGPGTRLTVL.

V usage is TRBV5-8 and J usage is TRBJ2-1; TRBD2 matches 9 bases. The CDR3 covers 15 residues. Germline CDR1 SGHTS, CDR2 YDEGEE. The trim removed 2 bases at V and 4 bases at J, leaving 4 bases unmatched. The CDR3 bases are TGTGCCAGCAGCTTCAGACTAGCGGTTTACAATGAGCAGTTCTTC. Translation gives CASSFRLAVYNEQFF.

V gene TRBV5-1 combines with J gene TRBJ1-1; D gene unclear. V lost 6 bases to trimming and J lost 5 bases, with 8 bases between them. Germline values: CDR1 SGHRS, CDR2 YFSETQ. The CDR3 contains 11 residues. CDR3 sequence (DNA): TGCGCCAGCACTCGAGGGACTGAAGCTTTCTTT. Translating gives CASTRGTEAFF.

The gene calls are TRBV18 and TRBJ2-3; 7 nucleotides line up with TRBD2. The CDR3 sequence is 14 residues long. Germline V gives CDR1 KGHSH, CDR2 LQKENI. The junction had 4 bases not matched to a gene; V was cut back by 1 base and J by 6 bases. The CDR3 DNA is TGTGCCAGCTCACCACTAGCGGGCTCGGATACGCAGTATTTT. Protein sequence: CASSPLAGSDTQYF.

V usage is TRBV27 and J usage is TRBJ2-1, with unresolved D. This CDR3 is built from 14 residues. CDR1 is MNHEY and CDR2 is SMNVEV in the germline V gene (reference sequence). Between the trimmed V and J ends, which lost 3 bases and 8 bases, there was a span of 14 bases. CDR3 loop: CASSFAAPVDEQFF. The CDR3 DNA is TGTGCCAGCAGTTTCGCGGCCCCCGTCGATGAGCAGTTCTTC.

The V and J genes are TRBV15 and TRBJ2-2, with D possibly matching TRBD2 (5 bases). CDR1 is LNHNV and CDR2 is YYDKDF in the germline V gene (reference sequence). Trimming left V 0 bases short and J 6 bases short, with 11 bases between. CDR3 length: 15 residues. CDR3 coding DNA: TGTGCCACCAGCAGAGATGCTAGCCTGGCCGGGGAGCTGTTTTTT. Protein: CATSRDASLAGELFF.

The CDR3 nucleotides are TGTGCCAGCAGTGGAATGACAGGGGTCAATGAGCAGTTCTTC. It encodes CASSGMTGVNEQFF. The J gene is TRBJ2-1, the V gene TRBV25-1; 8 bases align to TRBD1. CDR3 length: 14 amino acids. J gave up 6 bases and V 4 bases, and 5 bases lay outside the gene matches. The germline gives CDR1 MGHDK, CDR2 SYGVNS.

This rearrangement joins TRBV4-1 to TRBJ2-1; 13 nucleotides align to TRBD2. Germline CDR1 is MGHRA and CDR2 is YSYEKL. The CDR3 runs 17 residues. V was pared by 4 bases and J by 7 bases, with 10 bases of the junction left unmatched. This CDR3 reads CASSRETTSGGINEQFF. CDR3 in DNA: TGCGCCAGCAGCCGAGAGACGACTAGCGGGGGGATAAATGAGCAGTTCTTC.

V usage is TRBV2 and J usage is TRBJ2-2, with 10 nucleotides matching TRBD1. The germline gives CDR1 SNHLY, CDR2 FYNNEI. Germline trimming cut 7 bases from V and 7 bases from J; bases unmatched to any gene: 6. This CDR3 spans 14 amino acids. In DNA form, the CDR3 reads TGTGCCAGCAATGGACAGGGGGATATCGGGGAGCTGTTTTTT. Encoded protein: CASNGQGDIGELFF.

DNA for the CDR3: TGTGCCAGCAGGCTCAGGGGCTCCTACGAGCAGTACTTC. It specifies CASRLRGSYEQYF. The chain employs TRBV28 and TRBJ2-7; TRBD1 might be the D (6 bases). This CDR3 spans 13 amino acids. Germline-derived CDR1 and CDR2 are MDHEN and SYDVKM. Trimming left V 6 bases short and J 0 bases short, with 9 bases between.

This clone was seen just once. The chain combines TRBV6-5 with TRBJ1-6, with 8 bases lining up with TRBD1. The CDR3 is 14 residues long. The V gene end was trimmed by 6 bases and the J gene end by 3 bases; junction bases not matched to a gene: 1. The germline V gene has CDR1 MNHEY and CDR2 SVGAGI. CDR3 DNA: TGTGCCAGCAGGGGACAGGTCTATAATTCACCCCTCCACTTT. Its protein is CASRGQVYNSPLHF.

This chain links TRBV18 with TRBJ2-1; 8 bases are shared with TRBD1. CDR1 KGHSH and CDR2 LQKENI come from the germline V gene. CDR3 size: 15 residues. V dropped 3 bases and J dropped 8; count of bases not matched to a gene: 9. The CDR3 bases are TGTGCCAGCTCACCCCGGACAGGGATTGCCGATGAGCAGTTCTTC. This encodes CASSPRTGIADEQFF.

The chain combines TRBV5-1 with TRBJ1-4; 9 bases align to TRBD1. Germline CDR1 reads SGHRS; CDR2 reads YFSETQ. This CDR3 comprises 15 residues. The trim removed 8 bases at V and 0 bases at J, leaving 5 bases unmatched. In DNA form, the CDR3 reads TGCGCCAGTTCCGACAGGGGGGCAACTAATGAAAAACTGTTTTTT. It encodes CASSDRGATNEKLFF.

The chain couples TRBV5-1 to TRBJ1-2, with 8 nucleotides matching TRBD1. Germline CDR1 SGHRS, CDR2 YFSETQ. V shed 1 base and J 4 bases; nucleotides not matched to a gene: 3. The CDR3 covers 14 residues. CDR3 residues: CASSLWTGSYGYTF. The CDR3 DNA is TGCGCCAGCAGCTTGTGGACAGGGTCCTATGGCTACACCTTC.

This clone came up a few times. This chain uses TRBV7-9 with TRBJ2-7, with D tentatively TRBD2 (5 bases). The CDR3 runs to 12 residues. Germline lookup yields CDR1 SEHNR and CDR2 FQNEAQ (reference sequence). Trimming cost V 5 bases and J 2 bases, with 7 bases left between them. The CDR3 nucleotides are TGTGCCAGCAGCCCGGGGACCTACGAGCAGTACTTC. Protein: CASSPGTYEQYF.

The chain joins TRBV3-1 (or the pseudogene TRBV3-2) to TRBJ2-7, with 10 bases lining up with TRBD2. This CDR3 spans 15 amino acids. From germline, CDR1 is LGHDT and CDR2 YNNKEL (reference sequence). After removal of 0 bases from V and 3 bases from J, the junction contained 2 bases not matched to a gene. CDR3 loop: CASSQEASGSYEQYF. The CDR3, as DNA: TGTGCCAGCAGCCAAGAAGCTAGCGGGAGCTACGAGCAGTACTTC.

DNA for the CDR3: TGCGCCAGCAGCGCGGGGGAAAAACTGTTTTTT. Translation: CASSAGEKLFF. This chain joins TRBV4-1 and TRBJ1-4; D call uncertain. Germline lookup yields CDR1 MGHRA and CDR2 YSYEKL. Trimming stripped 5 bases from V and 8 bases from J, with 6 bases between. The CDR3 totals 11 residues.

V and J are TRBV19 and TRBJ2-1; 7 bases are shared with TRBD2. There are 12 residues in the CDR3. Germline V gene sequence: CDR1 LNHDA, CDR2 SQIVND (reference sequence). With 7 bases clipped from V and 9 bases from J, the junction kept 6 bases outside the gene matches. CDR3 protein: CASNFWEGEQFF. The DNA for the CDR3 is TGTGCCAGTAACTTCTGGGAGGGTGAGCAGTTCTTC.

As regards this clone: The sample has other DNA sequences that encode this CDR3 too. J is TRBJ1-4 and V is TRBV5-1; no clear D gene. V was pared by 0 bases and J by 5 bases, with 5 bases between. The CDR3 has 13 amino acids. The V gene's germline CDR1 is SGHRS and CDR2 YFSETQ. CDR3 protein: CASSLGQNEKLFF. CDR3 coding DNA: TGCGCCAGCAGCTTGGGGCAGAATGAAAAACTGTTTTTT.